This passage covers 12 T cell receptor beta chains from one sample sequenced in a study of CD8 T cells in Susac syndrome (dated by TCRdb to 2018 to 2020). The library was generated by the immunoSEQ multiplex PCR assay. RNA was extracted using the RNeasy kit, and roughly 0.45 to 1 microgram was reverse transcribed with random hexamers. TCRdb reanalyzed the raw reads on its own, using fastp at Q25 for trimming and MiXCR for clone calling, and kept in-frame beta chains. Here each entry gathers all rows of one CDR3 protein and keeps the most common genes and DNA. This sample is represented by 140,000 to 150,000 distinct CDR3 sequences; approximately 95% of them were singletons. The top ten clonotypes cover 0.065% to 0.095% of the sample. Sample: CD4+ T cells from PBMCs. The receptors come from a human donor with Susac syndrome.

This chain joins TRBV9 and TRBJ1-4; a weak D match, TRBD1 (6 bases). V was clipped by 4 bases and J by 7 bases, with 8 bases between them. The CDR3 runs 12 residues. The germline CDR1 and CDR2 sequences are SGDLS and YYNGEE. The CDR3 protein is CASSRTAEKLFF. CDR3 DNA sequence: TGTGCCAGCAGCAGGACAGCTGAAAAACTGTTTTTT.

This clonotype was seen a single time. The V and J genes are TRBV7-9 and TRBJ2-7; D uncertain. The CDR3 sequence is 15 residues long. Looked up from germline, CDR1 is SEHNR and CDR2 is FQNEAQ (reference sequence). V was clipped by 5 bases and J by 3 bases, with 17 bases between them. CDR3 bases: TGTGCCAGCAGCCCCTCGGCAGGAGCATTCTACGAGCAGTACTTC. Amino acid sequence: CASSPSAGAFYEQYF.

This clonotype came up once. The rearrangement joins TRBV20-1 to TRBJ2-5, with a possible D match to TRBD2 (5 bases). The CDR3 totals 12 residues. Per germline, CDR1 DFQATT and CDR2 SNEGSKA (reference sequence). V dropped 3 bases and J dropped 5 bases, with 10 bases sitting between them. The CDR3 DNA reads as TGCAGTGCTAGGGCGGTAGCGGAGACCCAGTACTTC. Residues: CSARAVAETQYF.

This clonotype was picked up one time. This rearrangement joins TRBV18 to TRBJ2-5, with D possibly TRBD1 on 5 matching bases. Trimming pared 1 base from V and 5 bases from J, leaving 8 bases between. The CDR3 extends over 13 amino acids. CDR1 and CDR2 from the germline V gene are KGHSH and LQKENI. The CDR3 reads CASSPQTDETQYF. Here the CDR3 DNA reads TGTGCCAGCTCACCACAGACAGATGAGACCCAGTACTTC.

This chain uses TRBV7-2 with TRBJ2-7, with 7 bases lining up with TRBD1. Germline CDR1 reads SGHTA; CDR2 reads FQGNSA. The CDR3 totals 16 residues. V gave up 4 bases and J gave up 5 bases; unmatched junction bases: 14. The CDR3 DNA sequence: TGTGCCAGCAGCTCCCTGTTTGTGACAGGGAGCAACGAGCAGTACTTC. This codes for CASSSLFVTGSNEQYF.

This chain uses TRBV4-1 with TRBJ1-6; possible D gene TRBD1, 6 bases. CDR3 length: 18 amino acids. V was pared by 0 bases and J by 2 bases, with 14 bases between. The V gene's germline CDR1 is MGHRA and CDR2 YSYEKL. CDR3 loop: CASSQETPQGTYNSPLHF. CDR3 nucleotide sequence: TGCGCCAGCAGCCAAGAAACTCCGCAGGGGACCTATAATTCACCCCTCCACTTT.

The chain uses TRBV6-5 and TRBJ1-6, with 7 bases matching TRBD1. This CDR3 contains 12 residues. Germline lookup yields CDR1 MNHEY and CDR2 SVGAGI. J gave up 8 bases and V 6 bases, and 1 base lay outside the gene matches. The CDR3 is CASRQGHSPLHF. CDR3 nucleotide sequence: TGTGCCAGCAGACAGGGGCATTCACCCCTCCACTTT.

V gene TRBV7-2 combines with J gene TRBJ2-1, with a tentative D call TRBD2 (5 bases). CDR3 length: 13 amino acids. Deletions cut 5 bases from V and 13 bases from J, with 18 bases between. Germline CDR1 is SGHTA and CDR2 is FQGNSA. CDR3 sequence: CASSPGELAKQFF. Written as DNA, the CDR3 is TGTGCCAGCAGCCCAGGCGAGCTAGCCAAACAGTTCTTC.

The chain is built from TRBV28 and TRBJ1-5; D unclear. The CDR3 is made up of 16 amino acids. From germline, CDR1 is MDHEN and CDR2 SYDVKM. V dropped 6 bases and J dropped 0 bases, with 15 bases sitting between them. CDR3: CASSSPFFNSNQPQHF. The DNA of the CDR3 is TGTGCCAGCAGCTCGCCCTTTTTTAATAGCAATCAGCCCCAGCATTTT.

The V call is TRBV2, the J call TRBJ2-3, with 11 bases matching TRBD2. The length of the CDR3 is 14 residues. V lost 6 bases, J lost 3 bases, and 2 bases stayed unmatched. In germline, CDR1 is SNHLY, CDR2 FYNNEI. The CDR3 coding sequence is TGTGCCAGCAGGGGACTAGCGGCGACAGATACGCAGTATTTT. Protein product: CASRGLAATDTQYF.

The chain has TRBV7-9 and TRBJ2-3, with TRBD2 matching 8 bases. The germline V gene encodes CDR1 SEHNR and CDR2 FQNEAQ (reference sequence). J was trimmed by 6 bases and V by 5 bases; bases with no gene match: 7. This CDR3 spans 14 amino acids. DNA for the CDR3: TGTGCCAGCAGCGACCTTAGCGGGACGGATACGCAGTATTTT. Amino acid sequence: CASSDLSGTDTQYF.

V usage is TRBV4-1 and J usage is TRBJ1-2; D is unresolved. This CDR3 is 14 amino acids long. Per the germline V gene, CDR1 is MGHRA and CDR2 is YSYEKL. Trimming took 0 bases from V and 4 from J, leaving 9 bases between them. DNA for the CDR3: TGCGCCAGCAGCCAAGACTCGCAGCCCTATGGCTACACCTTC. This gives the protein CASSQDSQPYGYTF.